This T cell receptor (beta chain) emerged from a study of CD8+ T cells in alopecia areata. Study results and limitations: The study found TCR sharing across patients less clear than in mice, possibly for HLA reasons. Scalp sample data also include resident alphabeta T cells from normal skin.

Described treatment: oral pan-JAK inhibitor, 5-10 mg twice daily. Lesional scalp tissue (obtained by punch biopsy) and peripheral blood were collected from alopecia areata patients. Researchers picked out CD4+ and CD8+ T cells from PBMCs by sorting. Comments on this clone: The antigen is undetermined.

TCR sequencing used cDNA made by reverse transcription of extracted RNA. Some clones are missing from TCRdb's copy, which holds only in-frame ones; the method was immunoSEQ multiplex PCR. This table holds approximately 210,000 clones, just under 65% found once. The sample here was CD4+ T cells sorted from blood, taken between weeks 49 and 50, from a patient treated with tofacitinib. This sequence was found in a human donor with alopecia areata.

In nucleotides, the CDR3 is TGTGCCATCAGTGGACAGGTCGACACCGGGGAGCTGTTTTTT. It specifies CAISGQVDTGELFF. The gene calls are TRBV10-3 and TRBJ2-2; D is possibly TRBD1 (6 bases). This CDR3 is 14 amino acids long. V lost 4 bases and J lost 3, with 9 bases in between. Germline assignment: CDR1 ENHRY and CDR2 SYGVKD.